Shown below are 20 T cell receptor beta chains from a single sample sequenced in a study of radiotherapy plus CTLA-4 blockade in lung cancer. The repertoire was sequenced with immunoSEQ multiplex PCR; TCRdb's copy has only in-frame clones and lacks some. The table includes tens of thousands of clones, 60% to 75% detected once. Source: peripheral blood, taken from a patient treated with radiotherapy plus ipilimumab. Receptors originate from a human donor with non-small cell lung cancer whose response to radiotherapy plus ipilimumab could not be evaluated.

CDR3 region: CASSPGALTRLFF. DNA of the CDR3: TGTGCCAGCAGTCCAGGGGCCCTAACGAGACTGTTTTTT. V is TRBV6-1 and J is TRBJ1-4, with D perhaps TRBD1 (6 bases). The CDR3 extends over 13 amino acids. Germline CDR1 and CDR2: MNHNS and SASEGT. The germline V and J ends were trimmed by 5 bases and 13 bases, with 17 bases remaining between them.

The chain recombines TRBV28 with TRBJ2-1; a possible D gene is TRBD1 (6 bases). Trimming cost V 3 bases and J 8 bases, with 14 bases left between them. CDR3 length: 14 amino acids. The V gene's germline CDR1 is MDHEN and CDR2 SYDVKM. DNA of the CDR3: TGTGCCAGCAGTTTGCAGGGGCGTGGCGATGAGCAGTTCTTC. Amino acid sequence: CASSLQGRGDEQFF.

The chain couples TRBV9 to TRBJ2-3; TRBD1 might be the D (5 bases). This CDR3 is 15 amino acids long. Looked up from germline, CDR1 is SGDLS and CDR2 is YYNGEE. V lost 4 bases and J lost 5, with 17 bases in between. CDR3 amino acids: CASSRLTAPGDTQYF. The CDR3, as DNA: TGTGCCAGCAGCCGCTTGACAGCTCCAGGAGATACGCAGTATTTT.

In its sample, this clone was seen a few times. The rearrangement joins TRBV7-3 to TRBJ2-5; 8 bases align to TRBD2. Germline V gene lookup returns CDR1 SGHTA and CDR2 FQGTGA. This CDR3 spans 15 amino acids. The V and J ends lost 2 bases and 11 bases, in that order; junction bases with no gene match: 13. The CDR3 nucleotides read TGTGCCAGCAGCTTATCGGCGGGAAGCGGGGGAAAGCAGTACTTC. Its protein product is CASSLSAGSGGKQYF.

This clone has just a few counts. This rearrangement joins TRBV5-6 to TRBJ2-7, with TRBD2 matching 12 bases. The CDR3 loop spans 17 amino acids. From germline, CDR1 is SGHDT and CDR2 YYEEEE. J was trimmed by 7 bases and V by 1 base; bases with no gene match: 12. The CDR3 DNA reads as TGTGCCAGCAGCTTGTTCGCCCTAGCGGGAGGGGGTAGTGAGCAGTACTTC. Translating it yields CASSLFALAGGGSEQYF. Supplemented by reference TRBV5-6 and TRBJ2-7, the full variable domain reads DAGVTQSPTHLIKTRGQQVTLRCSPKSGHDTVSWYQQALGQGPQFIFQYYEEEERQRGNFPDRFSGHQFPNYSSELNVNALLLGDSALYLCASSLFALAGGGSEQYFGPGTRLTVT.

The chain carries TRBV2 and TRBJ2-3; 10 bases map to TRBD1. The CDR3 length is 14 residues. The ends lost 8 bases at V and 3 bases at J; junction bases unmatched: 5. Per the germline V gene, CDR1 is SNHLY and CDR2 is FYNNEI. The CDR3 region is CASLRDRGTDTQYF. Here the CDR3 DNA reads TGTGCCAGCCTCCGGGACAGGGGAACAGATACGCAGTATTTT. Based on the CDR3 plus reference TRBV2 and TRBJ2-3, the full variable domain is EPEVTQTPSHQVTQMGQEVILRCVPISNHLYFYWYRQILGQKVEFLVSFYNNEISEKSEIFDDQFSVERPDGSNFTLKIRSTKLEDSAMYFCASLRDRGTDTQYFGPGTRLTVL.

The chain is built from TRBV4-1 and TRBJ1-2; D may be TRBD1 (6 bases). The germline CDR1 and CDR2 sequences are MGHRA and YSYEKL. This CDR3 comprises 19 residues. Deletions cut 1 base from V and 3 bases from J, with 24 bases between. The CDR3 coding sequence is TGCGCCAGCAGCCAAGCTCACGGCAGGGCCCCCGAGGGGGACTATGGCTACACCTTC. It translates to CASSQAHGRAPEGDYGYTF.

The CDR3 nucleotides read TGTGCCATCAGTGAAGTTGGGCAGGGGGCTGTTACTGAAGCTTTCTTT. Residues: CAISEVGQGAVTEAFF. This chain links TRBV10-3 with TRBJ1-1; 8 nucleotides align to TRBD1. Germline V gene lookup returns CDR1 ENHRY and CDR2 SYGVKD. Unmatched junction bases numbered 11, after V lost 3 bases and J lost 5 bases. The CDR3 covers 16 residues.

The rearrangement uses TRBV5-4 and TRBJ2-7; TRBD1 matches at 9 bases. V lost 4 bases, J lost 4 bases, and 9 bases stayed unmatched. The CDR3 loop spans 15 amino acids. In germline, CDR1 is SGHNT, CDR2 YYREEE (reference sequence). The CDR3 region has the DNA TGTGCCAGCAGCGTGGGGGGGACAGGGCGATACGAGCAGTACTTC. Translated: CASSVGGTGRYEQYF.

The chain employs TRBV6-1 and TRBJ2-7; D gene unclear. Germline V gene sequence: CDR1 MNHNS, CDR2 SASEGT. CDR3 length: 15 amino acids. Trimming pared 6 bases from V and 5 bases from J, leaving 20 bases between. CDR3 in amino acids: CASSWSASAVHEQYF. The CDR3 nucleotides are TGTGCCAGCAGCTGGTCGGCCAGCGCTGTCCACGAGCAGTACTTC.

The chain is built from TRBV5-4 and TRBJ2-5, with TRBD1 matching 8 bases. The V gene's germline CDR1 is SGHNT and CDR2 YYREEE (reference sequence). Germline trimming cut 2 bases from V and 3 bases from J; bases unmatched to any gene: 9. There are 16 residues in the CDR3. CDR3: CASSFFQGAQKETQYF. The CDR3 DNA follows: TGTGCCAGCAGCTTTTTTCAGGGGGCGCAAAAAGAGACCCAGTACTTC.

The V gene is TRBV5-4, the J gene TRBJ1-4; 7 nucleotides align to TRBD1. The trim removed 2 bases at V and 0 bases at J, leaving 4 bases unmatched. The germline V gene has CDR1 SGHNT and CDR2 YYREEE (reference sequence). The CDR3 has 16 residues. The chain's CDR3 is CASSLRTGSTNEKLFF. The CDR3 DNA sequence: TGTGCCAGCAGCTTACGGACAGGCTCAACTAATGAAAAACTGTTTTTT.

The chain joins TRBV4-3 to TRBJ2-1, with TRBD1 as a possible D gene (6 bases). Looked up from germline, CDR1 is LGHNA and CDR2 is YSLEER. V was cut by 4 bases and J by 12 bases, with 19 bases left in between. CDR3 length: 14 residues. The CDR3 here is CASSLTATQDRQFF. Written as DNA, the CDR3 is TGCGCCAGCAGCCTCACCGCCACGCAGGACAGGCAGTTCTTC.

J is TRBJ2-1 and V is TRBV7-2, with 10 bases identical to TRBD1. Germline CDR1 and CDR2: SGHTA and FQGNSA. Losses at the gene ends were 5 bases for V and 0 bases for J; bases not matched to a gene: 4. The CDR3 totals 16 residues. CDR3 in amino acids: CASSLRDRGSYNEQFF. DNA for the CDR3: TGTGCCAGCAGCCTCCGGGACAGGGGCTCCTACAATGAGCAGTTCTTC.

V usage is TRBV19 and J usage is TRBJ2-5; 7 bases map to TRBD2. Trimming cost V 5 bases and J 1 base; bases outside gene matches: 7. Germline V gene data show CDR1 as LNHDA and CDR2 as SQIVND (reference sequence). The CDR3 is made up of 15 amino acids. CDR3 loop: CASSPNLAAQETQYF. The CDR3 coding sequence is TGTGCCAGTAGTCCTAACCTAGCGGCCCAAGAGACCCAGTACTTC.

This clone turned up a few times. The V gene is TRBV7-3, the J gene TRBJ1-2; D call uncertain. V dropped 5 bases and J dropped 6 bases, with 13 bases sitting between them. In germline, CDR1 is SGHTA, CDR2 FQGTGA. This CDR3 spans 13 amino acids. CDR3 in amino acids: CASSTNAGDGYTF. The CDR3 region has the DNA TGTGCCAGCAGCACTAACGCGGGAGATGGCTACACCTTC.

This sequence joins TRBV6-8 and TRBJ1-2; 9 nucleotides line up with TRBD1. Germline V CDR1 and CDR2: MNHGY, SAAAGT. With 0 bases clipped from V and 8 bases from J, the junction kept 10 bases outside the gene matches. The CDR3 totals 16 residues. Here the CDR3 DNA reads TGTGCCAGCAGTTACTCGGTAACAGGGGGCCGGGGGGGCTACACCTTC. Translating it yields CASSYSVTGGRGGYTF.

This sequence joins TRBV2 and TRBJ2-3, with 12 bases matching TRBD2. Germline CDR1 and CDR2: SNHLY and FYNNEI. Losses at the gene ends were 10 bases for V and 0 bases for J; bases not matched to a gene: 17. The CDR3 has 19 amino acids. The CDR3 region has the DNA TGTGCCACTCGTCTCGGGGGACTAGCGGGTGGTGAGAGCACAGATACGCAGTATTTT. Amino acid sequence: CATRLGGLAGGESTDTQYF.

The rearrangement joins TRBV11-2 to TRBJ2-5; 14 positions match TRBD2. Germline values: CDR1 SGHAT, CDR2 FQNNGV. There are 17 residues in the CDR3. Losses at the gene ends were 4 bases for V and 5 bases for J; bases not matched to a gene: 9. CDR3 bases: TGTGCCAGCAGCTACCGACTAGCGGGAGGGCCGAGGGAGACCCAGTACTTC. This translates into CASSYRLAGGPRETQYF.

The V and J genes are TRBV19 and TRBJ1-5, with D tentatively TRBD1 (6 bases). Germline V gene lookup returns CDR1 LNHDA and CDR2 SQIVND (reference sequence). V dropped 3 bases and J dropped 6 bases, with 15 bases sitting between them. The CDR3 sequence is 15 residues long. The chain's CDR3 is CASSIGGAMRQPQHF. Written as DNA, the CDR3 is TGTGCCAGTAGTATCGGGGGGGCAATGCGTCAGCCCCAGCATTTT.